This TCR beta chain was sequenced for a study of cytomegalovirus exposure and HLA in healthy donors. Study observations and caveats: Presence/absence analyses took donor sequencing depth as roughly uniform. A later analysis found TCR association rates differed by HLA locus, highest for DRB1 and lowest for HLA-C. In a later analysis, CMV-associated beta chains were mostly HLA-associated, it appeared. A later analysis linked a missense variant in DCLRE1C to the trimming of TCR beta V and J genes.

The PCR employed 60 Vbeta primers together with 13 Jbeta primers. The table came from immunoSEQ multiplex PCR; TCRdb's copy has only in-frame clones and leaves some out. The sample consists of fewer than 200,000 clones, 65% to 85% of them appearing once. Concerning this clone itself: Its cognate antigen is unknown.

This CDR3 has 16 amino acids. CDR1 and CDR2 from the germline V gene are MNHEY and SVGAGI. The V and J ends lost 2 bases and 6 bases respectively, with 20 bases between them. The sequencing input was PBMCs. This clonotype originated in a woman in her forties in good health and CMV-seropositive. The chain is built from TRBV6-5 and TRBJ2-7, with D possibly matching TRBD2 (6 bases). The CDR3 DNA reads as TGTGCCAGCAGTTACGCGGCCGATGGAGGGCCTTTCGAGCAGTACTTC. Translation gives CASSYAADGGPFEQYF.